This T cell receptor (beta chain) was retrieved from a study of CD8 T cells in ankylosing spondylitis. Broader study findings: In ankylosing spondylitis blood, a motif of roughly 8 highly homologous TCR beta variants appeared characteristic. Reported data indicate significant enrichment of disease-linked clones within matched ankylosing spondylitis synovial fluid.

Libraries for TCR beta were made by quantitative 5'-RACE with molecular barcodes. TCRdb called the 5' RACE reads again in MiXCR, with one record for every CDR3 protein. Among 250,000 to 300,000 distinct CDR3 sequences listed, 15% to 20% were seen once. Notes on this clonotype: Its antigen is unidentified.

The receptor was isolated from a male donor with ankylosing spondylitis or in good health (not recorded which). Sequenced: blood, either unsorted or a sorted T cell fraction (not recorded which).

The CDR3 nucleotides read TGTGCCAGCAGCCAAGATCTCGTAGAGACCCAGTACTTC. Encoded protein: CASSQDLVETQYF. This chain joins TRBV14 and TRBJ2-5, with no clear D. V was shortened by 0 bases and J by 4 bases, with 6 bases between the two germline ends. Germline values: CDR1 SGHDN, CDR2 FVKESK. The CDR3 runs to 13 residues.